Below, 24 T cell receptor beta chains from the same sample are listed, as sequenced in a study of Ad26.COV2.S vaccination and SARS-CoV-2 variants. Assay used: immunoSEQ multiplex PCR; TCRdb lists only in-frame clones, some missing. Among around 300,000 clones listed, roughly nine tenths were seen once. Treatment here: approximately 18 received Ad26.COV2.S at low or high dose, single or two shots; 5 received placebo; per-sample allocation not given. On day 63 after the first injection, vaccine and placebo recipients gave samples. Sequences were derived from peripheral blood, sampled in a trial of Ad26.COV2.S vaccine versus placebo. Every receptor here comes from a person aged 18-65 years who received the Ad26.COV2.S COVID-19 vaccine or a placebo.

About this clone itself: The same CDR3 also results from other DNA sequences found in this sample. The chain recombines TRBV12-3 or TRBV12-4 with TRBJ1-1, with 7 bases aligning to TRBD1. This CDR3 spans 13 amino acids. The ends lost 4 bases at V and 5 bases at J; junction bases unmatched: 4. CDR3 sequence reads: CASSSTGDTEAFF. The CDR3 DNA is TGTGCCAGCAGTTCCACAGGGGATACTGAAGCTTTCTTT.

The genes are TRBV5-1 and TRBJ2-7; D gene uncertain. CDR3 length: 15 residues. Germline V gives CDR1 SGHRS, CDR2 YFSETQ. Trimming took 0 bases from V and 7 from J, leaving 17 bases between them. CDR3 DNA sequence: TGCGCCAGCAGCTTGGGGAGCCCCAACCCCGGGGAGCAGTACTTC. Amino acids: CASSLGSPNPGEQYF.

The V gene is TRBV7-9, the J gene TRBJ2-5; 11 nucleotides align to TRBD2. Germline V gene lookup returns CDR1 SEHNR and CDR2 FQNEAQ (reference sequence). This CDR3 comprises 17 residues. V trimming: 1 base; J trimming: 4 bases; junction bases outside the gene matches: 8. The DNA for the CDR3 is TGTGCCAGCAGCTTAGTCGCTAGCGGGAGGTTTGGAGAGACCCAGTACTTC. It is translated as CASSLVASGRFGETQYF.

The V call is TRBV9, the J call TRBJ2-7, with no clear D. The germline gives CDR1 SGDLS, CDR2 YYNGEE. The CDR3 sequence is 15 residues long. Trimming took off 0 bases at V and 0 bases at J, with 10 bases between the two ends. The CDR3 DNA reads as TGTGCCAGCAGCGTAGATCTAGAGAGCTCCTACGAGCAGTACTTC. Translation: CASSVDLESSYEQYF.

The V gene is TRBV27, the J gene TRBJ1-2; D is undetermined. CDR1 is MNHEY, CDR2 SMNVEV, per germline (reference sequence). V was shortened by 0 bases and J by 5 bases, with 10 bases between the two germline ends. CDR3 length equals 14 residues. CDR3 bases: TGTGCCAGCAGTTTATCGTCTAGGCCGTATGGCTACACCTTC. This gives the protein CASSLSSRPYGYTF.

Note on this clone: The DNA is omitted, as the CDR3 cannot be located on it reliably, and the CDR3 follows TCRdb's listing. The chain combines TRBV7-2 with TRBJ2-1; TRBD2, the D gene given by the table, was not confirmed from the DNA. The CDR3 is 14 amino acids in total, end residues counted. CDR1 and CDR2 (germline): SGHTA, FQGNSA. This CDR3 reads CASSWGVASGSEFF.

The table lists this clone with a count of one. The chain combines TRBV29-1 with TRBJ1-1; D gene uncertain. The CDR3 sequence is 12 residues long. Germline lookup yields CDR1 SQVTM and CDR2 ANQGSEA. V was cut by 7 bases and J by 10 bases, with 19 bases left in between. This CDR3 is CSAGGKNRGAFF. CDR3 sequence (DNA): TGCAGCGCCGGTGGGAAGAACCGGGGAGCTTTCTTT.

The V call is TRBV25-1, the J call TRBJ1-3; tentative D call: TRBD1 (6 bases). There are 14 residues in the CDR3. CDR1 and CDR2 from the germline V gene are MGHDK and SYGVNS. V shed 3 bases and J shed 4 bases, with 10 bases lying between them. In nucleotides, the CDR3 is TGTGCCAGCAGTGAGACAGGTGGGGGAAACACCATATATTTT. This sequence encodes CASSETGGGNTIYF.

This clone was counted a single time. J is TRBJ2-2 and V is TRBV27; D not certain. The CDR3 consists of 13 residues. Trimming took 5 bases from V and 3 from J, leaving 7 bases between them. Looked up from germline, CDR1 is MNHEY and CDR2 is SMNVEV (reference sequence). CDR3 coding DNA: TGTGCCAGCAGTATCTTACACACCGGGGAGCTGTTTTTT. It translates to CASSILHTGELFF.

V usage is TRBV27 and J usage is TRBJ2-3; weak D call: TRBD1 (5 bases). Trimming removed 5 bases at V and 4 bases at J, with 10 bases between. The CDR3 contains 13 residues. Germline assignment: CDR1 MNHEY and CDR2 SMNVEV (reference sequence). CDR3 DNA: TGTGCCAGCAGTCCCAGACAGTCAGATACGCAGTATTTT. It encodes CASSPRQSDTQYF.

This clone has only a few counts. V usage is TRBV4-1 and J usage is TRBJ2-2, with D unclear. V lost 0 bases and J 6 bases, leaving 8 bases between the germline ends. This CDR3 has 14 residues. Germline V lookup: CDR1 MGHRA, CDR2 YSYEKL. In DNA, the CDR3 is TGCGCCAGCAGCCAAGACGTCCAAGCCGGGGAGCTGTTTTTT. Its protein is CASSQDVQAGELFF.

The genes are TRBV19 and TRBJ1-1; tentatively, D is TRBD1 (5 bases). This CDR3 has 16 residues. V was trimmed by 5 bases and J by 2 bases, leaving 18 bases between them. Germline loops: CDR1 LNHDA, CDR2 SQIVND (reference sequence). CDR3 bases: TGTGCCAGTAGTCTTGACGATACAGGAGCCAACACTGAAGCTTTCTTT. Amino acid sequence: CASSLDDTGANTEAFF.

The rearrangement links TRBV6-5 to TRBJ1-3; D may be TRBD1 (6 bases). CDR3 size: 15 residues. Trimming cost V 0 bases and J 4 bases, with 10 bases left between them. The germline V gene encodes CDR1 MNHEY and CDR2 SVGAGI. The CDR3 region has the DNA TGTGCCAGCAGTTACTCGCAGGGGTCGGGAAACACCATATATTTT. As protein: CASSYSQGSGNTIYF.

This chain joins TRBV5-5 and TRBJ1-5; D not resolved. Germline V gives CDR1 SGHKS, CDR2 YYEKEE (reference sequence). The CDR3 is made up of 15 amino acids. The germline V and J ends were trimmed by 1 base and 0 bases, with 8 bases remaining between them. The CDR3 protein is CASSLQLHSNQPQHF. The CDR3 DNA sequence: TGTGCCAGCAGCTTGCAGCTACATAGCAATCAGCCCCAGCATTTT.

This clone has only a few counts. The gene calls are TRBV5-1 and TRBJ1-5, with D possibly being TRBD1 (5 bases). The CDR3 contains 15 residues. Germline CDR1 reads SGHRS; CDR2 reads YFSETQ. V was pared by 4 bases and J by 4 bases, with 15 bases between. The CDR3 DNA follows: TGCGCCAGCAGCCCGCTGGGGCCAGGGAATCAGCCCCAGCATTTT. The encoded protein is CASSPLGPGNQPQHF.

The V call is TRBV7-7, the J call TRBJ2-1; D is possibly TRBD1 (5 bases). V lost 3 bases to trimming and J lost 8 bases, with 11 bases between them. Per germline, CDR1 SSHAT and CDR2 FNYEAQ (reference sequence). The CDR3 loop spans 13 amino acids. The CDR3 nucleotides read TGTGCCAGCAGCTTCCGCAGGGAAGATGAGCAGTTCTTC. Protein: CASSFRREDEQFF.

This clone has a single count. The CDR3 region is CASRSPGANVLTF. Here the CDR3 DNA reads TGTGCCAGCAGGTCGCCTGGGGCCAACGTCCTGACTTTC. This sequence joins TRBV28 and TRBJ2-6; no definite D call. CDR1 and CDR2 from the germline V gene are MDHEN and SYDVKM. Trimming took off 6 bases at V and 2 bases at J, with 5 bases between the two ends. The CDR3 sequence is 13 residues long. The full variable domain, completed using reference TRBV28 and TRBJ2-6, is DVKVTQSSRYLVKRTGEKVFLECVQDMDHENMFWYRQDPGLGLRLIYFSYDVKMKEKGDIPEGYSVSREKKERFSLILESASTNQTSMYLCASRSPGANVLTFGAGSRLTVL.

The chain has TRBV5-1 and TRBJ2-7; TRBD2 agrees at 7 bases. The CDR3 length is 15 residues. Germline CDR1 and CDR2: SGHRS and YFSETQ. V lost 0 bases, J lost 7 bases, and 10 bases stayed unmatched. The CDR3 sequence is CASSLEASGREEQYF. CDR3 in DNA: TGCGCCAGCAGCTTGGAGGCTAGCGGCCGGGAGGAGCAGTACTTC.

The V and J genes are TRBV6-2 or TRBV6-3 and TRBJ2-7; D unresolved. Germline lookup yields CDR1 MNHEY and CDR2 SVGEGT. V dropped 5 bases and J dropped 3 bases, with 29 bases sitting between them. There are 19 residues in the CDR3. The CDR3 loop reads CASSQLLSVGFGSNYEQYF. CDR3 nucleotides: TGTGCCAGCAGTCAGCTTCTGTCCGTAGGGTTCGGATCAAACTACGAGCAGTACTTC.

The chain joins TRBV9 to TRBJ1-1; TRBD1 matches 7 bases. The length of the CDR3 is 14 residues. CDR1 is SGDLS and CDR2 is YYNGEE in the germline V gene. The junction had 4 bases not matched to a gene; V was cut back by 0 bases and J by 5 bases. CDR3 residues: CASSVGTGVTEAFF. CDR3 nucleotide sequence: TGTGCCAGCAGCGTAGGAACAGGGGTTACTGAAGCTTTCTTT.

V is TRBV6-5 and J is TRBJ2-1; 13 nucleotides match TRBD2. Germline CDR1 is MNHEY and CDR2 is SVGAGI. This CDR3 is built from 15 residues. J was trimmed by 6 bases and V by 9 bases; bases with no gene match: 8. The CDR3 loop reads CASRLAGGQGNEQFF. The CDR3 DNA reads TGTGCCAGTAGACTAGCGGGAGGCCAAGGCAATGAGCAGTTCTTC.

In its sample, this clone was seen a few times. V and J are TRBV28 and TRBJ2-2; 12 bases are a match to TRBD2. Germline assignment: CDR1 MDHEN and CDR2 SYDVKM. With V trimmed by 5 bases and J by 7 bases, 8 bases remained unmatched. This CDR3 comprises 16 residues. In nucleotides, the CDR3 is TGTGCCAGCAGTCCTAGCGGGAGGGTCCTTGGCGGGGAGCTGTTTTTT. Encoded protein: CASSPSGRVLGGELFF.

The V call is TRBV19, the J call TRBJ2-6; TRBD1 agrees at 9 bases. In germline, CDR1 is LNHDA, CDR2 SQIVND (reference sequence). V shed 8 bases, J shed 0 bases, and the junction held 20 bases outside the gene matches. This CDR3 comprises 21 residues. CDR3 loop: CASRSRPGGDRGTSGANVLTF. DNA for the CDR3: TGTGCCAGTCGTTCACGGCCCGGGGGAGACAGGGGGACCTCTGGGGCCAACGTCCTGACTTTC. The whole variable domain, remainder taken from reference TRBV19 and TRBJ2-6, is DGGITQSPKYLFRKEGQNVTLSCEQNLNHDAMYWYRQDPGQGLRLIYYSQIVNDFQKGDIAEGYSVSREKKESFPLTVTSAQKNPTAFYLCASRSRPGGDRGTSGANVLTFGAGSRLTVL.

This chain links TRBV30 with TRBJ1-4; possibly TRBD1 for D (5 bases). The CDR3 length is 15 residues. V lost 4 bases and J lost 4, with 16 bases in between. The germline V gene has CDR1 GTSNPN and CDR2 SVGIG (reference sequence). The CDR3 sequence is CAWTTVGGVNEKLFF. The CDR3 DNA is TGTGCCTGGACTACAGTAGGAGGGGTTAATGAAAAACTGTTTTTT.